This TCR beta chain originates from a study of blood T cell repertoires in COVID-19. Exposed study participants had met a COVID-19 case within 2 weeks before entry. The CDR3 has 14 residues. The V segment lost 4 bases and the J segment 4 bases; nucleotides outside the gene matches: 8. The germline CDR1 and CDR2 sequences are SQVTM and ANQGSEA. Only in-frame clones appear in the TCRdb table, and some are missing; sequencing was by immunoSEQ multiplex PCR. Among approximately 200,000 clones listed, approximately 88% were seen once. This rearrangement joins TRBV29-1 to TRBJ2-3; TRBD2 agrees at 7 bases. The source is a woman between 25 and 40 years old who had been exposed to COVID-19. The sample consisted of PBMCs or T cells enriched from blood (not recorded which). CDR3 sequence reads: CSVVGGRAPDTQYF. CDR3 DNA sequence: TGCAGCGTTGTTGGTGGGAGGGCCCCAGATACGCAGTATTTT.